This T cell receptor beta chain was profiled in a study of blood T cell repertoires in COVID-19. Study information: The cDNA or gDNA used as material had been derived from T cells, B-cell-depleted T cells, or PBMCs.

Measured with immunoSEQ multiplex PCR; TCRdb has only the in-frame clones, and not every one. The table has around 150,000 clones, 87% seen once; the top ten hold less than 5.5%. Sequenced: peripheral blood. The origin of this receptor is a human donor in a cohort sampled during active COVID-19.

The CDR3 loop reads CASSPGVAGVGELFF. CDR3 nucleotide sequence: TGCGCCAGCAGCCCAGGGGTAGCGGGCGTCGGGGAGCTGTTTTTT. The chain has TRBV5-1 and TRBJ2-2; TRBD2 might be the D (7 bases). Germline CDR1 and CDR2: SGHRS and YFSETQ. Trimming cost V 4 bases and J 7 bases, with 17 bases left between them. The CDR3 spans 15 residues.